The 32 T cell receptor beta chains presented below share a single source sample, sequenced in a study of neurological immune-mediated disorders. TCRdb processed the 5' RACE reads anew with MiXCR; each CDR3 protein has one entry. Among approximately 51,000 distinct CDR3 sequences listed, about 3.5% were seen once. The sample was PBMCs. Every receptor here comes from a man between 35 and 55 years old with multiple sclerosis.

This sequence joins TRBV18 and TRBJ1-2; possibly TRBD1 for D (5 bases). Trimming shortened V by 0 bases and J by 4 bases, and 15 bases separated the two germline ends. Germline CDR1 KGHSH, CDR2 LQKENI. The CDR3 contains 16 residues. In nucleotides, the CDR3 is TGTGCCAGCTCACCACCCCCGGGACGGGACGTCTATGGCTACACCTTC. This encodes CASSPPPGRDVYGYTF.

This clonotype was observed at least ten times. V usage is TRBV3-1 and J usage is TRBJ2-1; 10 bases match TRBD2. V was clipped by 1 base and J by 0 bases; unmatched bases: 15. From germline, CDR1 is LGHDT and CDR2 YNNKEL (reference sequence). CDR3 size: 21 residues. CDR3 sequence reads: CASSQGPRLAGVPSSYNEQFF. The CDR3 coding sequence is TGTGCCAGCAGCCAAGGACCCCGGCTAGCGGGGGTACCGAGCTCCTACAATGAGCAGTTCTTC.

Details on this clonotype: This may be a read error: a much more frequent sequence differs by one nucleotide. J is TRBJ2-6 and V is TRBV6-5; a possible D gene is TRBD1 (5 bases). There are 14 residues in the CDR3. Germline CDR1 reads MNHEY; CDR2 reads SVGAGI. CDR3 nucleotides: TGTGCCAGCAGTTTATACTCTGGGGCCAAAGTCCTGACTTTC. Translated, it gives CASSLYSGAKVLTF.

This clonotype has a count of ten or more. This chain connects TRBV12-3 or TRBV12-4 to TRBJ2-3; 13 bases are a match to TRBD2. Trimming cost V 8 bases and J 3 bases; bases outside gene matches: 5. CDR3 length equals 15 residues. CDR3 loop: CASGLTSGGTDTQYF. The DNA for the CDR3 is TGTGCCAGCGGCCTGACTAGCGGGGGGACAGATACGCAGTATTTT.

This clonotype has a count of ten or more. V and J are TRBV15 and TRBJ1-3; D gene ambiguous. Germline-derived CDR1 and CDR2 are LNHNV and YYDKDF (reference sequence). Trimming pared 1 base from V and 1 base from J, leaving 8 bases between. The CDR3 loop spans 15 amino acids. CDR3 protein: CATSRALPSGNTIYF. The CDR3 coding sequence is TGTGCCACCAGCAGAGCCTTACCGTCTGGAAACACCATATATTTT.

Ten or more counts support this clonotype. The CDR3 nucleotides are TGCGCCAGCAGCTTGGAGGGCGGGGATATCCCTTACGAGCAGTACTTC. It is translated as CASSLEGGDIPYEQYF. This rearrangement joins TRBV5-1 to TRBJ2-7; the D gene is possibly TRBD2 (6 bases). The CDR3 totals 16 residues. Looked up from germline, CDR1 is SGHRS and CDR2 is YFSETQ. Deletions cut 0 bases from V and 4 bases from J, with 17 bases between.

This clonotype was picked up one time. This chain uses TRBV28 with TRBJ1-4, with TRBD1 identical over 9 bases. After removal of 6 bases from V and 7 bases from J, the junction contained 12 bases not matched to a gene. This CDR3 comprises 16 residues. Germline V gives CDR1 MDHEN, CDR2 SYDVKM. The CDR3 sequence: CASSHRGLGLGEKLFF. As DNA, the CDR3 is TGTGCCAGCAGCCACAGGGGGCTGGGTTTAGGTGAAAAACTGTTTTTT.

This clonotype was seen many times. The V call is TRBV13, the J call TRBJ2-3, with TRBD2 matching over 12 bases. Trimming cost V 2 bases and J 4 bases; bases outside gene matches: 4. Per the germline V gene, CDR1 is PRHDT and CDR2 is FYEKMQ (reference sequence). The CDR3 is made up of 16 amino acids. The CDR3 loop is CASSLKLAGGADTQYF. CDR3 DNA sequence: TGTGCCAGCAGCTTAAAGCTAGCGGGGGGGGCAGATACGCAGTATTTT.

This clonotype is medium-sized by share. The V gene is TRBV3-1, the J gene TRBJ2-3; D remains unclear. The germline CDR1 and CDR2 sequences are LGHDT and YNNKEL (reference sequence). The CDR3 loop spans 13 amino acids. Trimming stripped 4 bases from V and 3 bases from J, with 8 bases between. The DNA of the CDR3 is TGTGCCAGCAGCCCCCTCCCGACAGATACGCAGTATTTT. Its translation is CASSPLPTDTQYF.

Many counts were recorded for this clonotype. The chain is built from TRBV20-1 and TRBJ2-7; the D gene is possibly TRBD2 (6 bases). In germline, CDR1 is DFQATT, CDR2 SNEGSKA (reference sequence). The CDR3 loop spans 13 amino acids. With 2 bases removed from V and 6 bases from J, the gap between germline ends came to 14 bases. For the CDR3, the DNA is TGCAGTGCTAGATCGCGGAAGGAGGGCGAGCAGTACTTC. Translated: CSARSRKEGEQYF.

This clonotype was counted at least ten times. CDR3 in amino acids: CASSVSGHSSYYEQYF. The CDR3 region has the DNA TGTGCCAGCAGCGTTTCGGGCCACAGTTCCTACTACGAGCAGTACTTC. V gene TRBV9 combines with J gene TRBJ2-7; D not certain. Deletions cut 2 bases from V and 3 bases from J, with 18 bases between. Per germline, CDR1 SGDLS and CDR2 YYNGEE. CDR3 length: 16 amino acids.

This clonotype was counted many times. This sequence joins TRBV12-3 or TRBV12-4 and TRBJ1-2; TRBD1 might be the D (5 bases). V gave up 2 bases and J gave up 5 bases, with 12 bases separating them. The CDR3 runs 14 residues. CDR3 amino acids: CASSLLGGRYGYTF. Written as DNA, the CDR3 is TGTGCCAGCAGTTTACTGGGGGGACGGTATGGCTACACCTTC.

This clonotype was counted ten times or more. The chain links TRBV5-1 to TRBJ2-1, with D possibly matching TRBD1 (5 bases). Germline CDR1 and CDR2: SGHRS and YFSETQ. V dropped 3 bases and J dropped 10 bases, with 14 bases sitting between them. CDR3 length: 13 amino acids. The CDR3 DNA is TGCGCCAGCAGCTGGTCCCCAGGGTACGAGCAGTTCTTC. It is translated as CASSWSPGYEQFF.

This clonotype has at least ten counts. The chain combines TRBV7-9 with TRBJ1-2; 7 nucleotides align to TRBD1. Germline assignment: CDR1 SEHNR and CDR2 FQNEAQ (reference sequence). Unmatched junction bases numbered 2, after V lost 4 bases and J lost 6 bases. The CDR3 consists of 12 residues. The DNA of the CDR3 is TGTGCCAGCAGCTATACAGGGGATGGCTACACCTTC. Translated, it gives CASSYTGDGYTF.

This clonotype was found many times. V gene TRBV3-1 combines with J gene TRBJ1-4; D not resolved. Germline CDR1 and CDR2: LGHDT and YNNKEL (reference sequence). Trimming pared 4 bases from V and 7 bases from J, leaving 13 bases between. This CDR3 has 14 amino acids. This CDR3 reads CASSRLEFGEKLFF. DNA of the CDR3: TGTGCCAGCAGCCGTTTGGAGTTTGGTGAAAAACTGTTTTTT.

This clonotype was seen repeatedly, ten times or more. This chain links TRBV24-1 with TRBJ2-5; D is possibly TRBD2 (5 bases). With 5 bases removed from V and 3 bases from J, the gap between germline ends came to 15 bases. The CDR3 contains 15 residues. The germline CDR1 and CDR2 sequences are KGHDR and SFDVKD. CDR3: CATSVVFGMKETQYF. For the CDR3, the DNA is TGTGCCACCAGTGTGGTGTTCGGGATGAAAGAGACCCAGTACTTC.

Ten or more counts support this clonotype. The chain is built from TRBV5-4 and TRBJ1-6; no reliable D call. CDR3 length: 16 amino acids. CDR1 is SGHNT and CDR2 is YYREEE in the germline V gene (reference sequence). V lost 0 bases to trimming and J lost 4 bases, with 11 bases between them. The CDR3 DNA is TGTGCCAGCAGCTTGGGGTCGACTGTGTATAATTCACCCCTCCACTTT. Translating it yields CASSLGSTVYNSPLHF.

The chain is built from TRBV6-5 and TRBJ2-3; 8 nucleotides line up with TRBD1. Germline lookup yields CDR1 MNHEY and CDR2 SVGAGI. V lost 4 bases and J lost 6; bases outside the gene matches: 9. The length of the CDR3 is 15 residues. CDR3: CASSSRGRFTDTQYF. The CDR3 DNA follows: TGTGCCAGCAGTTCCAGGGGGCGTTTTACGGATACGCAGTATTTT.

This clonotype has a count of ten or more. The rearrangement links TRBV9 to TRBJ2-3, with 7 bases lining up with TRBD1. V shed 2 bases, J shed 1 base, and the junction held 4 bases outside the gene matches. CDR1 is SGDLS and CDR2 is YYNGEE in the germline V gene. This CDR3 is 15 amino acids long. CDR3 in DNA: TGTGCCAGCAGCGTTCTGGGACAGCGCACAGATACGCAGTATTTT. Its translation: CASSVLGQRTDTQYF. The whole variable domain, remainder taken from reference TRBV9 and TRBJ2-3, is DSGVTQTPKHLITATGQRVTLRCSPRSGDLSVYWYQQSLDQGLQFLIQYYNGEERAKGNILERFSAQQFPDLHSELNLSSLELGDSALYFCASSVLGQRTDTQYFGPGTRLTVL.

This clonotype was recorded at least ten times. The rearrangement uses TRBV29-1 and TRBJ2-7, with D possibly being TRBD2 (6 bases). The CDR3 sequence is 14 residues long. V lost 6 bases and J 0 bases, leaving 15 bases between the germline ends. Germline values: CDR1 SQVTM, CDR2 ANQGSEA. The CDR3 is CSVRPGARSYEQYF. The CDR3 region has the DNA TGCAGCGTGCGACCGGGAGCCCGCTCCTACGAGCAGTACTTC.

V and J are TRBV5-1 and TRBJ2-2; 7 nucleotides match TRBD1. Germline CDR1 reads SGHRS; CDR2 reads YFSETQ. This CDR3 is built from 16 residues. The ends lost 0 bases at V and 2 bases at J; junction bases unmatched: 4. The CDR3, as DNA: TGCGCCAGCAGCTTGGCCGGGACAGTTAACACCGGGGAGCTGTTTTTT. It codes for CASSLAGTVNTGELFF. Full variable domain (outside the CDR3, taken from reference TRBV5-1 and TRBJ2-2): KAGVTQTPRYLIKTRGQQVTLSCSPISGHRSVSWYQQTPGQGLQFLFEYFSETQRNKGNFPGRFSGRQFSNSRSEMNVSTLELGDSALYLCASSLAGTVNTGELFFGEGSRLTVL.

This clonotype has ten or more counts. The chain has TRBV25-1 and TRBJ1-1; D not resolved. This CDR3 is 12 amino acids long. The germline CDR1 and CDR2 sequences are MGHDK and SYGVNS. V was cut by 4 bases and J by 10 bases, with 13 bases left in between. The CDR3 nucleotides are TGTGCCAGCAGTGTGTCCGATAACGGAGCTTTCTTT. Residues: CASSVSDNGAFF.

The sample holds many counts of this clonotype. This chain joins TRBV12-3 or TRBV12-4 and TRBJ2-2, with TRBD2 matching over 8 bases. V shed 5 bases, J shed 4 bases, and the junction held 6 bases outside the gene matches. CDR3 size: 15 residues. The CDR3 region has the DNA TGTGCCAGCAGTCAGCGGGGGAGGGTCACCGGGGAGCTGTTTTTT. It translates to CASSQRGRVTGELFF.

This clonotype appeared many times. This rearrangement joins TRBV20-1 to TRBJ1-4, with D perhaps matching TRBD1 (5 bases). The V and J ends lost 6 bases and 4 bases respectively, with 12 bases between them. CDR1 DFQATT and CDR2 SNEGSKA come from the germline V gene (reference sequence). This CDR3 spans 13 amino acids. The CDR3 bases are TGCAGTGCATCCGGGACCCGTAATGAAAAACTGTTTTTT. Translating it yields CSASGTRNEKLFF.

Ten or more counts support this clonotype. The chain joins TRBV5-6 to TRBJ2-3, with 7 positions matching TRBD1. The CDR3 length is 16 residues. The V segment lost 4 bases and the J segment 1 base; nucleotides outside the gene matches: 9. Germline CDR1 SGHDT, CDR2 YYEEEE. The CDR3: CASSRGIGGGTDTQYF. The CDR3 nucleotides read TGTGCCAGCAGCCGTGGCATAGGGGGCGGCACAGATACGCAGTATTTT. The complete variable domain, with remaining parts taken from reference TRBV5-6 and TRBJ2-3, reads DAGVTQSPTHLIKTRGQQVTLRCSPKSGHDTVSWYQQALGQGPQFIFQYYEEEERQRGNFPDRFSGHQFPNYSSELNVNALLLGDSALYLCASSRGIGGGTDTQYFGPGTRLTVL.

This clonotype was recorded many times. This chain links TRBV5-1 with TRBJ1-6; possible D gene TRBD1, 5 bases. CDR3 length equals 16 residues. From germline, CDR1 is SGHRS and CDR2 YFSETQ. V was trimmed by 0 bases and J by 1 base, leaving 8 bases between them. As DNA, the CDR3 is TGCGCCAGCAGCTTGGATAGGGGATCCTATAATTCACCCCTCCACTTT. Translating it yields CASSLDRGSYNSPLHF.

There are many counts of this clonotype. The chain is built from TRBV7-3 and TRBJ2-3; the D gene is possibly TRBD1 (5 bases). The CDR3 runs 15 residues. Trimming shortened V by 5 bases and J by 1 base, and 13 bases separated the two germline ends. Germline V lookup: CDR1 SGHTA, CDR2 FQGTGA. The CDR3 loop is CASSLLKGGTDTQYF. The CDR3 DNA reads as TGTGCCAGCAGCCTACTCAAAGGGGGCACAGATACGCAGTATTTT.

Worth noting for this clonotype: A read error may be the cause here, since a much bigger clone is one base away. Written as DNA, the CDR3 is TGTGCCAGCAGCCGAAAGGAGTACAATGAGCAGTTCTTC. Its translation: CASSRKEYNEQFF. The chain has TRBV3-1 and TRBJ2-1, with D hard to call. Germline CDR1 LGHDT, CDR2 YNNKEL (reference sequence). There are 13 residues in the CDR3. The V end was cut by 4 bases, the J end by 4 bases, with 8 bases between.

The gene calls are TRBV20-1 and TRBJ2-7; 11 bases match TRBD2. Germline CDR1 and CDR2: DFQATT and SNEGSKA (reference sequence). With V trimmed by 3 bases and J by 4 bases, 11 bases remained unmatched. CDR3 length equals 16 residues. The CDR3 nucleotides are TGCAGTGCTAGCGGGTCTAGCGGGGGGCCCGGATACGAGCAGTACTTC. It yields the protein CSASGSSGGPGYEQYF.

This CDR3 is CASSLGDKDFQPQHF. CDR3 nucleotide sequence: TGCGCCAGCAGCTTGGGGGACAAAGACTTCCAGCCCCAGCATTTT. This chain joins TRBV5-1 and TRBJ1-5; weak D call: TRBD1 (6 bases). The V end was cut by 0 bases, the J end by 7 bases, with 14 bases between. This CDR3 is built from 15 residues. The germline gives CDR1 SGHRS, CDR2 YFSETQ.

This clonotype has at least ten counts. The V and J genes are TRBV12-3 or TRBV12-4 and TRBJ2-2; 16 bases match TRBD2. The CDR3 sequence is 16 residues long. The J segment lost 7 bases and the V segment lost 6 bases, leaving 5 bases of the junction unmatched. CDR3 sequence: CASRGLAGGPGGELFF. The CDR3, as DNA: TGTGCCAGCAGGGGACTAGCGGGGGGGCCGGGCGGGGAGCTGTTTTTT.

This clonotype was seen ten or more times. The genes are TRBV29-1 and TRBJ2-7; D may match TRBD1 or TRBD2 (6 bases each). The CDR3 has 12 amino acids. CDR1 is SQVTM, CDR2 ANQGSEA, per germline. Trimming removed 6 bases at V and 4 bases at J, with 13 bases between. The CDR3 sequence is CSVARGGYEQYF. CDR3 bases: TGCAGCGTCGCTAGAGGGGGGTACGAGCAGTACTTC.